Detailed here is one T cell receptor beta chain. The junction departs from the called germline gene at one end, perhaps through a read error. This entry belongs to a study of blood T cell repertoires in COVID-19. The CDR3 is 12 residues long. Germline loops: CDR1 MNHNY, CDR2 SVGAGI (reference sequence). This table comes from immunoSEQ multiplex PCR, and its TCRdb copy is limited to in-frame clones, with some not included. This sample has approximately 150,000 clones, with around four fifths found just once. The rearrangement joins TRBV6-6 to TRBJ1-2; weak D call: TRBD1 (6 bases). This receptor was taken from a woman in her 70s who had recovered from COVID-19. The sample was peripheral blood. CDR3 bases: TGTGCCAGCAGTTTGGGGGCAGGGGTTTCGGCCTTC. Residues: CASSLGAGVSAF.